This TCR beta chain derives from a study of T-cell reconstitution after alpha-beta-depleted transplantation in children (dated by TCRdb to the mid-2010s). Broadly, across the study: Using TCR repertoire profiling, the study quantitatively followed how T-cell immune reconstitution unfolded in children after TCRalphabeta/CD19-depleted allogeneic hematopoietic cell transplantation.

Comment on this clonotype: What this receptor recognizes is not known. No quality values exist for individual bases; no much larger clone is one base distant.

Library generation was performed with PCR. Sequencing was carried out with an Illumina HiSeq 2500. TCR libraries were prepared with molecular barcoding, using unique molecular identifiers to normalize TCRbeta repertoire quantification. The public reads were quality trimmed at Q25 with fastp and then assembled into clones with MiXCR by TCRdb, keeping productive beta chains. Rows matching on CDR3 protein sequence are summarized as one entry with the most common DNA and genes. Recorded for this sample are some 490,000 distinct CDR3 sequences; around 13% of them occurred a single time. The ten largest clones take up approximately 5.4% of the sample. The material sequenced was PBMCs from the stem cell graft donor, taken from the stem cell graft. This TCR was sampled from a human donor who donated a stem cell graft to a child with combined immunodeficiency.

The CDR3 protein is CASSTQEAAEAFF. The DNA sequence follows: TGTGCCAGCAGTACACAAGAGGCCGCTGAAGCTTTCTTT. The rearrangement joined TRBV25-1 to TRBJ1-1, with the D gene not clear enough to name. From the cysteine up to the phenylalanine, the CDR3 has a length of 13 residues. The sequence is cut down to CDR3 DNA, 39 bases in frame from base 1. The germline V gene gives CDR1 as MGHDK and CDR2 as SYGVNS. The V and J ends are trimmed by 5 bases and 6 bases, leaving 13 bases between them.